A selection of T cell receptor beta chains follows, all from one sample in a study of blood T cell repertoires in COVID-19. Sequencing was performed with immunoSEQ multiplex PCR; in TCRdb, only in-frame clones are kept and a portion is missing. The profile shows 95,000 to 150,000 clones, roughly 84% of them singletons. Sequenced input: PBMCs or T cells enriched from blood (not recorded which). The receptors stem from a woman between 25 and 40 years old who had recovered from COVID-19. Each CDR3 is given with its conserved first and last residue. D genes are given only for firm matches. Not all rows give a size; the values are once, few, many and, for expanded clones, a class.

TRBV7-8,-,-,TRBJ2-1,CASSLAVAGREQFF,TGTGCCAGCAGCTTAGCGGTCGCGGGCAGGGAGCAGTTCTTC
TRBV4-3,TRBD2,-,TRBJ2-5,CASSRLVVAGGHGTQYF,TGCGCCAGCAGCCGGTTGGTGGTAGCGGGAGGCCATGGGACCCAGTACTTC
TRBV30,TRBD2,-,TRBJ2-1,CVLLAGGSSYNEQFF,TGTGTCCTACTAGCGGGAGGGAGCTCCTACAATGAGCAGTTCTTC
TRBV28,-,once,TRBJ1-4,CASSYPAAGEEKLFF,TGTGCCAGCAGTTACCCGGCTGCGGGGGAAGAAAAACTGTTTTTT
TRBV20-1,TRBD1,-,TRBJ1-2,CSASDRDRGLYGYTF,TGCAGTGCTAGTGACCGGGACAGGGGGCTATATGGCTACACCTTC
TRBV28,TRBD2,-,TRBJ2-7,CASREGTNYEQYF,TGTGCCAGTCGAGAAGGGACTAACTACGAGCAGTACTTC
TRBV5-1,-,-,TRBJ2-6,CASSLDGVGANVLTF,TGCGCCAGCAGCTTGGACGGGGTTGGGGCCAACGTCCTGACTTTC
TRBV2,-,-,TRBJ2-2,CASSGPAGIPNTGELFF,TGTGCCAGCAGTGGGCCAGCGGGTATTCCGAACACCGGGGAGCTGTTTTTT
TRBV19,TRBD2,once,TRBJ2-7,CASHGALAGPGTYEQYF,TGTGCCAGCCATGGGGCACTAGCGGGACCCGGGACCTACGAGCAGTACTTC
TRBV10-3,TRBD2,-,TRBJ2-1,CAISESRTSGRAWDEQFF,TGTGCCATCAGTGAGTCCCGGACTAGCGGGAGGGCCTGGGATGAGCAGTTCTTC
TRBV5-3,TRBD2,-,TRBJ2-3,CARSRRSTSGGRTDTQYF,TGTGCCAGAAGCCGGAGGTCGACTAGCGGGGGCCGCACAGATACGCAGTATTTT
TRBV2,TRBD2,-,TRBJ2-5,CASAASGSKTQYF,TGTGCCAGCGCGGCTAGCGGGAGTAAGACCCAGTACTTC
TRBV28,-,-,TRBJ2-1,CASRTHRSSYNEQFF,TGTGCCAGCAGGACCCACAGAAGCTCCTACAATGAGCAGTTCTTC
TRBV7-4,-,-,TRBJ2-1,CASSFGLTDIMHEQFF,TGTGCCAGCAGCTTTGGACTAACTGATATAATGCATGAGCAGTTCTTC
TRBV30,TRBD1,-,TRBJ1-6,CAWARDRALTLHF,TGTGCCTGGGCGAGGGACAGGGCTTTAACCCTCCACTTT
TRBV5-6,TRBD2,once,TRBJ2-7,CASSRDTGTSGINEQYF,TGTGCCAGCAGCCGAGATACCGGGACTAGCGGGATCAACGAGCAGTACTTC
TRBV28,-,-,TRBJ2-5,CASSLLSIGPRGRGKTQYF,TGTGCCAGCAGTTTATTATCAATTGGACCCCGCGGCAGGGGAAAGACCCAGTACTTC
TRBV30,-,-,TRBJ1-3,CAWSHSSGNTIYF,TGTGCCTGGAGTCATTCATCTGGAAACACCATATATTTT
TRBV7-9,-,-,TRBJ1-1,CASSLRGMNTEAFF,TGTGCCAGCAGCTTAAGGGGAATGAACACTGAAGCTTTCTTT
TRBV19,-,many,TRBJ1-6,CASSISYNSPLHF,TGTGCCAGTAGCATCTCCTATAATTCACCCCTCCACTTT
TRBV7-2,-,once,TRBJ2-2,CASSLDSGNAGELFF,TGTGCCAGCAGCTTGGATTCGGGGAACGCCGGGGAGCTGTTTTTT
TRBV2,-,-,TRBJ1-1,CASSERTVNTEAFF,TGTGCCAGCAGTGAGAGGACAGTCAACACTGAAGCTTTCTTT
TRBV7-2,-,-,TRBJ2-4,CASSFRQGGMYF,TGTGCCAGCAGTTTTAGACAGGGCGGGATGTACTTC
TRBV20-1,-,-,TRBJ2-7,CSASPAQGVYEQYF,TGCAGTGCTAGTCCCGCACAGGGTGTCTACGAGCAGTACTTC
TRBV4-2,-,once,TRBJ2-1,CASSHGPADYNEQFF,TGTGCCAGCAGCCATGGACCAGCGGATTACAATGAGCAGTTCTTC
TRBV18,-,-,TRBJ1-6,CASSPQDSKNSPLHF,TGTGCCAGCTCACCCCAGGACAGTAAGAATTCACCCCTCCACTTT
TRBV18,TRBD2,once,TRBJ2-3,CASSRSGESTDTQYF,TGTGCCAGCTCGAGGAGCGGGGAGAGCACAGATACGCAGTATTTT
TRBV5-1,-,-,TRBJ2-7,CASSLALSGRSYEQYF,TGCGCCAGCAGCTTGGCCCTTAGTGGGAGATCCTACGAGCAGTACTTC
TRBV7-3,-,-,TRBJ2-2,CASSLDRAGTGELFF,TGTGCCAGCAGCCTCGACAGGGCGGGGACCGGGGAGCTGTTTTTT
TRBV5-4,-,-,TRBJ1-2,CASSLGQQGGNYGYTF,TGTGCCAGCAGCTTGGGACAACAGGGCGGTAACTATGGCTACACCTTC
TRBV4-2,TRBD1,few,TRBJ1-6,CASSPPDRAPLHF,TGTGCCAGCAGCCCGCCGGACAGGGCGCCCCTCCACTTT
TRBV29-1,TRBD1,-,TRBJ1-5,CSVLTTTGGGNQPQHF,TGCAGCGTTTTGACTACGACAGGGGGCGGCAATCAGCCCCAGCATTTT
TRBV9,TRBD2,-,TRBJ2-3,CASSVALGLNTQYF,TGTGCCAGCAGCGTAGCTCTGGGACTAAATACGCAGTATTTT
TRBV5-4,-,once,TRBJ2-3,CASSRRQGLTDTQYF,TGTGCCAGCAGCCGGCGGCAGGGGCTCACAGATACGCAGTATTTT
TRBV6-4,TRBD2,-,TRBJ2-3,CASSDSAGAADTQYF,TGTGCCAGCAGTGACTCAGCGGGAGCGGCAGATACGCAGTATTTT
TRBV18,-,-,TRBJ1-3,CASSPLQGPFSGNTIYF,TGTGCCAGCTCACCTCTACAGGGCCCGTTCTCTGGAAACACCATATATTTT
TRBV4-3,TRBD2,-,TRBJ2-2,CASSQDGLAGGTGELFF,TGCGCCAGCAGCCAAGACGGGCTAGCGGGAGGCACCGGGGAGCTGTTTTTT
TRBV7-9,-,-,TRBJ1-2,CASSLEVREGGYTF,TGTGCCAGCAGCTTAGAGGTCAGGGAGGGTGGCTACACCTTC
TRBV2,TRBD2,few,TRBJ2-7,CASQTQRGPYEQYF,TGTGCCAGCCAAACTCAGCGGGGCCCCTACGAGCAGTACTTC
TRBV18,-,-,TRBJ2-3,CASSPGGKTTDTQYF,TGTGCCAGCTCACCAGGCGGGAAGACCACAGATACGCAGTATTTT
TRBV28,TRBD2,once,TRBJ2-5,CATASGVQETQYF,TGTGCCACGGCAAGCGGGGTACAAGAGACCCAGTACTTC
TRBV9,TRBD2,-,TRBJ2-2,CASSFSGGANTGELFF,TGTGCCAGCAGCTTTAGCGGGGGTGCGAACACCGGGGAGCTGTTTTTT
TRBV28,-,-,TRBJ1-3,CASSLWRGAGNTIYF,TGTGCCAGCAGTTTATGGCGGGGCGCTGGAAACACCATATATTTT
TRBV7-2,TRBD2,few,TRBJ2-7,CASSLVGLAGTEQYF,TGTGCCAGCAGCTTAGTCGGGCTAGCGGGAACCGAGCAGTACTTC
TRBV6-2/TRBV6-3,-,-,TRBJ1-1,CASSYSLFNTEAFF,TGTGCCAGCAGTTACTCGCTATTTAACACTGAAGCTTTCTTT
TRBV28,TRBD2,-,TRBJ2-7,CASSLYSAGVTGEQYF,TGTGCCAGCAGTTTATATTCAGCGGGAGTGACGGGAGAGCAGTACTTC
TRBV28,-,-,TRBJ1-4,CASKLGGLRTNEKLFF,TGTGCCAGCAAACTGGGGGGGTTGAGGACTAATGAAAAACTGTTTTTT
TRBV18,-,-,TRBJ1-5,CASSGGGNQPQHF,TGTGCCAGCTCTGGAGGGGGCAATCAGCCCCAGCATTTT
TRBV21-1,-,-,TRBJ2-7,CASSKKTARAPYEQYF,TGTGCCAGCAGCAAAAAGACAGCCAGAGCCCCCTACGAGCAGTACTTC
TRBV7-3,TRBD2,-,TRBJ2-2,CASSRPRAGETGELFF,TGTGCCAGCAGCCGACCCCGGGCGGGAGAGACCGGGGAGCTGTTTTTT
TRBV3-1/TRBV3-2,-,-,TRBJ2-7,CASSQEWSGEGGYEQYF,TGTGCCAGCAGCCAAGAGTGGAGCGGAGAGGGTGGCTACGAGCAGTACTTC